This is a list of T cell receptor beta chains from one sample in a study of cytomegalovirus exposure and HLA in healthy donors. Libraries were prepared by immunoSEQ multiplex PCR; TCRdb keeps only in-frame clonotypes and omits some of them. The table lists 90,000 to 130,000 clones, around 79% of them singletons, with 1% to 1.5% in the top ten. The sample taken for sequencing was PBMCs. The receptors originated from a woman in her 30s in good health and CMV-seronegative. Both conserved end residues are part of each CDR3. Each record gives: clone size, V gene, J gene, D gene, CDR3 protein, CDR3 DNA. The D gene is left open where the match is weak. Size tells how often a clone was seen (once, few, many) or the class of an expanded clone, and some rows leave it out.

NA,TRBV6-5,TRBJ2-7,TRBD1,CASSSRGFYEQYF,TGTGCCAGCAGTTCCAGGGGGTTTTACGAGCAGTACTTC
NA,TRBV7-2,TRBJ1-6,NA,CASSLLGHPSIGNSPLHF,TGTGCCAGCAGTCTCCTGGGCCACCCTTCTATTGGTAATTCACCCCTCCACTTT
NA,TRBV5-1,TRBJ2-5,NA,CASSLYDTEETQYF,TGCGCCAGCAGCTTGTATGACACCGAAGAGACCCAGTACTTC
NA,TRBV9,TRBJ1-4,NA,CASSVQGTNEKLFF,TGTGCCAGCAGCGTACAGGGGACTAATGAAAAACTGTTTTTT
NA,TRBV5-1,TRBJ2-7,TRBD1,CASSLAPGQGFYEQYF,TGCGCCAGCAGCTTGGCTCCGGGACAGGGGTTCTACGAGCAGTACTTC
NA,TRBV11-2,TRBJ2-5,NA,CASSLFGGRETQYF,TGTGCCAGCAGCTTATTCGGGGGACGAGAGACCCAGTACTTC
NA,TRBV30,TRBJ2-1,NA,CAWRGRYNEQFF,TGTGCCTGGAGGGGGAGATACAATGAGCAGTTCTTC
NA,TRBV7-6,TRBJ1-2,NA,CASSLDPGNYGYTF,TGTGCCAGCAGCTTAGACCCAGGGAACTATGGCTACACCTTC
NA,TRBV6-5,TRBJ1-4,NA,CASSYGGGGKLFF,TGTGCCAGCAGTTACGGGGGAGGGGGAAAACTGTTTTTT
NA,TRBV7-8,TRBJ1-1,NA,CASSLVQGSNTEAFF,TGTGCCAGCAGCTTAGTCCAGGGCTCAAACACTGAAGCTTTCTTT
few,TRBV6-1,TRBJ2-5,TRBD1,CASRPGQGARETQYF,TGTGCCAGCAGACCAGGACAGGGGGCGCGGGAGACCCAGTACTTC
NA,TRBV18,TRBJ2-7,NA,CASSIQGPNSVEQYF,TGTGCCAGCTCAATACAGGGCCCCAACAGTGTCGAGCAGTACTTC
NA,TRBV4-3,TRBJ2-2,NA,CASSQDRSYTGELFF,TGCGCCAGCAGCCAAGATCGGAGTTACACCGGGGAGCTGTTTTTT
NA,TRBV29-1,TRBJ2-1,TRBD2,CSASGGVSDEQFF,TGCAGCGCATCCGGGGGGGTCAGCGATGAGCAGTTCTTC
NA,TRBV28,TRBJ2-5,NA,CASSFGGQPQETQYF,TGTGCCAGCAGTTTCGGGGGACAGCCCCAAGAGACCCAGTACTTC
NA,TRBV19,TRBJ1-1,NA,CASIQRRTGNTEAFF,TGTGCCAGTATACAGCGGAGGACGGGGAACACTGAAGCTTTCTTT
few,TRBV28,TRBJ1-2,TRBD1,CASSSGTGKRGYTF,TGTGCCAGCAGTTCCGGGACAGGGAAAAGGGGCTACACCTTC
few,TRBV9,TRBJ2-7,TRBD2,CASSVGAGAPNEQYF,TGTGCCAGCAGCGTAGGAGCGGGAGCCCCCAACGAGCAGTACTTC
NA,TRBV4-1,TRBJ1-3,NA,CASSSQEQGNTIYF,TGCGCCAGCAGCAGCCAAGAACAGGGAAACACCATATATTTT
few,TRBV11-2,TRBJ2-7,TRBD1,CASSNPGQGVGEQYF,TGTGCCAGCAGCAATCCGGGACAGGGTGTAGGCGAGCAGTACTTC
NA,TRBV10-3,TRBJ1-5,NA,CAISGTASRPQHF,TGTGCCATCAGTGGGACAGCCTCGCGGCCCCAGCATTTT
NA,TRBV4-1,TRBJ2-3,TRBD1,CASSQGRGINTDTQYF,TGCGCCAGCAGCCAGGGCAGGGGGATCAACACAGATACGCAGTATTTT
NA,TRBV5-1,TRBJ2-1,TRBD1,CASSSGQNNEQFF,TGCGCCAGCAGCTCGGGACAGAACAATGAGCAGTTCTTC
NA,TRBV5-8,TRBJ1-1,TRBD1,CASSLRQGFTEAFF,TGTGCCAGCAGCTTACGACAGGGCTTCACTGAAGCTTTCTTT
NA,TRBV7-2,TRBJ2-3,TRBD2,CASSAVLGASGSADTQYF,TGTGCCAGCAGCGCCGTCCTCGGGGCTAGCGGGAGTGCAGATACGCAGTATTTT
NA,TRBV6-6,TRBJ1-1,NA,CASSYNLDRTGAFF,TGTGCCAGCAGTTACAATCTGGACAGAACAGGAGCTTTCTTT
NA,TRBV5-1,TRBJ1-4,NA,CASSLQGHEEKLFF,TGCGCCAGCAGCTTACAGGGACATGAAGAAAAACTGTTTTTT
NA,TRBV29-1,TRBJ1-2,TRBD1,CSVEAGTVLVGYTF,TGCAGCGTTGAGGCCGGGACAGTTTTGGTTGGCTACACCTTC
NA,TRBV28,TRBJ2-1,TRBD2,CASSLAGGNEQFF,TGTGCCAGCAGTTTAGCGGGAGGCAATGAGCAGTTCTTC
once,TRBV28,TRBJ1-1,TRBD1,CASGQGRAYTEAFF,TGTGCCAGTGGACAGGGCCGAGCTTACACTGAAGCTTTCTTT
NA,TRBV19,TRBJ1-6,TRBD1,CASSRQGSNSPLHF,TGTGCCAGTAGCCGACAGGGGAGCAATTCACCCCTCCACTTT
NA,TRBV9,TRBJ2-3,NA,CASQGSSTDTQYF,TGTGCCAGTCAGGGGTCTAGCACAGATACGCAGTATTTT
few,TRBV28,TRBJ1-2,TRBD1,CASSADRVRGYTF,TGTGCCAGCAGTGCGGACAGGGTACGTGGCTACACCTTC
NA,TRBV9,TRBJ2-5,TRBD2,CASSAEASGKTQYF,TGTGCCAGCAGCGCAGAGGCTAGCGGAAAGACCCAGTACTTC
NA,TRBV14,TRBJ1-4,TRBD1,CASSQRRTGGGEKLFF,TGTGCCAGCAGCCAAAGACGGACAGGGGGCGGCGAAAAACTGTTTTTT
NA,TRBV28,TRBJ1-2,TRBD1,CASSSTGAGYTF,TGTGCCAGCAGTTCAACAGGGGCTGGCTACACCTTC
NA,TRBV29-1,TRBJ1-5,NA,CSVGQGRQPQHF,TGCAGCGTTGGGCAGGGGCGTCAGCCCCAGCATTTT
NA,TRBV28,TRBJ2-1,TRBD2,CVASGSLYNEQFF,TGTGTCGCAAGCGGGAGTCTCTACAATGAGCAGTTCTTC
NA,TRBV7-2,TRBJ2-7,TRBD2,CASSRERGALSSYEQYF,TGTGCCAGCAGCCGGGAGCGGGGGGCCCTCTCCTCTTACGAGCAGTACTTC
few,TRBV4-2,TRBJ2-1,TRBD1,CASSQEARIGGLSPYNEQFF,TGTGCCAGCAGCCAAGAGGCGCGTATAGGGGGCCTGTCCCCCTACAATGAGCAGTTCTTC
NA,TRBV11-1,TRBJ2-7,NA,CASSLQAPYEQYF,TGTGCCAGCAGCTTACAGGCGCCTTACGAGCAGTACTTC
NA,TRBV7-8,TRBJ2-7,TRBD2,CASSRASSGSRSYEQYF,TGTGCCAGCAGCCGGGCCTCTAGCGGGAGCCGCTCCTACGAGCAGTACTTC
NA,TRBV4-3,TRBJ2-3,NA,CASSPFFADTQYF,TGCGCCAGCAGCCCTTTCTTTGCAGATACGCAGTATTTT